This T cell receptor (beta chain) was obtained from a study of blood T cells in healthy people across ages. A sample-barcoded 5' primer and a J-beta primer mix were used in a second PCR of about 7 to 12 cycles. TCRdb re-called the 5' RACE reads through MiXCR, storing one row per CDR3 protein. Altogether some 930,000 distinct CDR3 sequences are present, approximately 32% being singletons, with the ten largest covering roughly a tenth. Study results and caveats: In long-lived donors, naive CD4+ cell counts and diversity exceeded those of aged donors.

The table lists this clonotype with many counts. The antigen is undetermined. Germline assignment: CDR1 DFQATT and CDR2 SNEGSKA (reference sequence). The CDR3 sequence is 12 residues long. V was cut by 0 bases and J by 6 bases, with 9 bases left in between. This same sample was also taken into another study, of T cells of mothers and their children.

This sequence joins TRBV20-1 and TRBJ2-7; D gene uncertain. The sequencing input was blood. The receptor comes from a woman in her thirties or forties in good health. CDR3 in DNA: TGCAGTGCTAGAGATGTTAAGGGCGAGCAGTACTTC. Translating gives CSARDVKGEQYF.